The subject of this entry is one T cell receptor (beta chain). Germline is not matched at one junction end, which may reflect a read error. This sample is part of a study of T cell changes during pregnancy in multiple sclerosis. Measured with immunoSEQ multiplex PCR; TCRdb has only the in-frame clones, and not every one. The sample gives fewer than 55,000 clones, 85% to 95% of which show up once; 1% to 1.5% is in the top ten. This CDR3 region has 14 residues. Germline V gives CDR1 MDHEN, CDR2 SYDVKM. This receptor was taken from a female donor with multiple sclerosis, enrolled in a pregnancy study. The rearrangement uses TRBV28 and TRBJ2-5; 9 bases fit TRBD2. Sequenced sample: peripheral blood. The DNA for the CDR3 is TGTGCCAGCAATTTAGCGGGAGTCGGAGAGACCCAGTACTTC. Amino acids: CASNLAGVGETQYF.